A selection of T cell receptor beta chains follows, all from one sample in a study of cytomegalovirus exposure and HLA in healthy donors. Only in-frame clones appear in the TCRdb table, and some are missing; sequencing was by immunoSEQ multiplex PCR. Altogether under 150,000 clones are present, 65% to 85% being singletons, with the ten largest covering around 6.7%. The sequencing sample was made of PBMCs. The receptors come from a woman in her thirties or forties in good health and CMV-seropositive. The CDR3 runs from the conserved cysteine through the conserved F or W. D genes are given only for firm matches. The listing skips clone size in some rows; elsewhere it reads once, few, many or a size class.

v_call,j_call,clone_size,d_call,cdr3_aa,cdr3_nt
TRBV27,TRBJ1-2,.,TRBD1,CASSLGQADGYTF,TGTGCCAGCAGTTTAGGACAGGCGGATGGCTACACCTTC
TRBV7-6,TRBJ2-7,.,TRBD1,CASSLVGQDLYEQYF,TGTGCCAGCAGCTTAGTAGGACAGGACCTCTACGAGCAGTACTTC
TRBV6-6,TRBJ1-6,.,TRBD1,CASSYGTGNSPLHF,TGTGCCAGCAGTTATGGGACAGGGAATTCACCCCTCCACTTT
TRBV27,TRBJ2-7,few,TRBD1,CASSSGTGIKGEQYF,TGTGCCAGCAGTTCAGGGACAGGGATTAAGGGCGAGCAGTACTTC
TRBV30,TRBJ2-5,.,.,CAWSVRGGGPQETQYF,TGTGCCTGGAGTGTACGAGGCGGGGGCCCTCAAGAGACCCAGTACTTC
TRBV11-2,TRBJ2-7,.,TRBD2,CASSLVGLRGREQYF,TGTGCCAGCAGCTTAGTTGGGCTGCGGGGGAGGGAGCAGTACTTC
TRBV6-1,TRBJ1-5,once,.,CASSGLQGESNQPQHF,TGTGCCAGCAGTGGCCTTCAGGGTGAAAGCAATCAGCCCCAGCATTTT
TRBV7-9,TRBJ1-1,.,TRBD1,CASSLHRGPATEAFF,TGTGCCAGCAGCTTGCACAGGGGGCCGGCGACTGAAGCTTTCTTT
TRBV2,TRBJ1-2,.,TRBD1,CASALSWGTGLGSGYTF,TGTGCCAGCGCCCTCAGCTGGGGGACAGGGCTGGGGAGTGGCTACACCTTC
TRBV18,TRBJ2-3,.,TRBD2,CASSLGTSNMDTQYF,TGTGCCAGCTCCCTTGGGACTAGCAATATGGATACGCAGTATTTT
TRBV28,TRBJ1-5,few,.,CASSSSGQGPQPQHF,.
TRBV19,TRBJ1-1,.,TRBD1,CASSKRQGGNTEAFF,TGTGCCAGTAGTAAACGACAGGGGGGAAACACTGAAGCTTTCTTT
TRBV5-6,TRBJ1-1,.,.,CASSLGQMNTEAFF,TGTGCCAGCAGCTTGGGACAGATGAACACTGAAGCTTTCTTT
TRBV5-6,TRBJ2-1,.,TRBD1,CASSELDRDRYNEQFF,TGTGCCAGCAGCGAATTAGACCGGGACAGATACAATGAGCAGTTCTTC
TRBV18,TRBJ2-1,once,.,CASSPGQYNEQFF,TGTGCCAGCTCACCAGGACAGTACAATGAGCAGTTCTTC